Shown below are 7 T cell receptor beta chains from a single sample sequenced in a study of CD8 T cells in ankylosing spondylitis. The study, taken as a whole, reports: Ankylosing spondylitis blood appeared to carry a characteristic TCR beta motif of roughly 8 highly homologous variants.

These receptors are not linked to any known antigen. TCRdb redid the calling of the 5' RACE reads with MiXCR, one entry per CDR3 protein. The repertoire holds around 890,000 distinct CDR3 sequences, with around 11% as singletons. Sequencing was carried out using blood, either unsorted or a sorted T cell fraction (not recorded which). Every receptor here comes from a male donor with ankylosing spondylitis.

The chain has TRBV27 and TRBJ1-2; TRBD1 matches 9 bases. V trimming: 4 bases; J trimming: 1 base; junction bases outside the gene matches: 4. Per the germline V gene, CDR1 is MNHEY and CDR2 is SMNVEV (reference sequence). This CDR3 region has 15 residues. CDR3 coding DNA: TGTGCCAGCAGTTCGGGACAGGGAGGTAACTATGGCTACACCTTC. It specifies CASSSGQGGNYGYTF.

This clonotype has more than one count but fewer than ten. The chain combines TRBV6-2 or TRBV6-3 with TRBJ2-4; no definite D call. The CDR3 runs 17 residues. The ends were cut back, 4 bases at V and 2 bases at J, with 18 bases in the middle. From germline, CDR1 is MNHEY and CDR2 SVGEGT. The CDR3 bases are TGTGCCAGCAGTTCCCCGACATTCTTATTGACCAAAAACATTCAGTACTTC. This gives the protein CASSSPTFLLTKNIQYF.

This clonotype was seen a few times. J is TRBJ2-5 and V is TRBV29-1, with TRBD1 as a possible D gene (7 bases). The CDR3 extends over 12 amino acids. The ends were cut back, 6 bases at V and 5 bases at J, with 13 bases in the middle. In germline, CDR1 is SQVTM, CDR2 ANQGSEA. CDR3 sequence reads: CSVNSGGETQYF. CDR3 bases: TGCAGCGTGAATTCAGGGGGGGAGACCCAGTACTTC.

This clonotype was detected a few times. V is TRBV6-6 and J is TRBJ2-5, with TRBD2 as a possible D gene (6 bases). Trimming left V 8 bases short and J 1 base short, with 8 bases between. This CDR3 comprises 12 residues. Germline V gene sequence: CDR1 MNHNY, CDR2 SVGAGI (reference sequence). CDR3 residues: CASGTPQETQYF. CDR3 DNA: TGTGCCAGCGGGACTCCCCAAGAGACCCAGTACTTC.

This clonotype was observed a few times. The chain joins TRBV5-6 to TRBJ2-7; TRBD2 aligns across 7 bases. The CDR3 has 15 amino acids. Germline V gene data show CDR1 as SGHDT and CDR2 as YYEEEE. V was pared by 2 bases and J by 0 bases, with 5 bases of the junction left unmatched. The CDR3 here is CASSLGSGASYEQYF. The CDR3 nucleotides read TGTGCCAGCAGCTTAGGCAGCGGGGCCTCCTACGAGCAGTACTTC.

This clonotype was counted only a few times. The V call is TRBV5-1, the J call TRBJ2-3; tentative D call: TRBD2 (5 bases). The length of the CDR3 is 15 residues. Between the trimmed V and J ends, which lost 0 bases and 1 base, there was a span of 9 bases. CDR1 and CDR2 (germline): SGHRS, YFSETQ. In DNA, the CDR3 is TGCGCCAGCAGCTTGGAGAACGGGGGCACAGATACGCAGTATTTT. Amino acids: CASSLENGGTDTQYF.

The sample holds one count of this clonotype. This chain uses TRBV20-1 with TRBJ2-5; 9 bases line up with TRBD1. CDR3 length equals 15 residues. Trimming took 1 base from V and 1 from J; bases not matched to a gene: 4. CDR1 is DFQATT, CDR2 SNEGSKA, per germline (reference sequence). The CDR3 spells CSARAGTGFQETQYF. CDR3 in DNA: TGCAGTGCTAGAGCCGGGACAGGGTTCCAAGAGACCCAGTACTTC.